This TCR beta chain was found in a study of STAT5B mutations in CD4+ large granular lymphocyte leukemia. Study overall: Healthy donors showed HLA-associated enrichment of the CDR3 'QG' motif. Study-wide findings and caveats: TRBV06-family usage was enriched in top patient clones (8/27) versus controls (2/35).

Remarks on this clone: Its antigen is still unknown.

The authors' processing: Lowest detectable productive clonotype frequency was 2.59 x 10-5. TCRdb's copy holds only in-frame clones and misses some; the assay was immunoSEQ multiplex PCR. V and J calls and clone size are as listed in that table; D and trimming were resolved from the DNA. Of nearly 35,000 clones in the sample, under 80% are singletons; the top ten hold roughly 2.1%. The germline CDR1 and CDR2 sequences are GTSNPN and SVGIG (reference sequence). The CDR3 consists of 13 residues. V was clipped by 5 bases and J by 6 bases; unmatched bases: 9. The sequence was collected from a human donor in good health. The rearrangement uses TRBV30 and TRBJ2-5, with 7 nucleotides matching TRBD1. The sample comprised CD4+ T cells from blood buffy coats. For the CDR3, the DNA is TGTGCCTGGGAGGACAGGTCGGGGAAGACCCAGTACTTC. Translated, it gives CAWEDRSGKTQYF. Full variable domain (remainder filled in from reference TRBV30 and TRBJ2-5): SQTIHQWPATLVQPVGSPLSLECTVEGTSNPNLYWYRQAAGRGLQLLFYSVGIGQISSEVPQNLSASRPQDRQFILSSKKLLLSDSGFYLCAWEDRSGKTQYFGPGTRLLVL.